These T cell receptor beta chains were read from a single sample in a study of OX40 agonist ivuxolimab in advanced cancers. Assay: immunoSEQ multiplex PCR; the TCRdb copy retains only in-frame clones and omits some. The data show approximately 28,000 clones, 84% seen once. The input for sequencing was CD4+ or CD8+ T cells sorted from blood, taken in a trial of the OX40 agonist ivuxolimab. The receptors stem from an adult with an advanced solid tumor such as melanoma, head and neck, liver or kidney cancer. CDR3s include the opening cysteine and the closing phenylalanine or tryptophan. The order of the fields is J gene, D gene, clone size, V gene, CDR3 protein, CDR3 DNA. The D gene is left open where the match is weak. Size is stated for part of the rows, as once, few or many counts, or as a class when the clone is expanded.

J: TRBJ2-1
D: TRBD2
size: NA
V: TRBV4-3
CDR3: CASSQRAGGSYNEQFF
DNA: TGCGCCAGCAGCCAAAGGGCGGGAGGCTCCTACAATGAGCAGTTCTTC

J: TRBJ2-5
D: NA
size: NA
V: TRBV6-1
CDR3: CASSEGAGEKIATQYF
DNA: TGTGCCAGCAGTGAAGGGGCAGGAGAAAAGATAGCGACCCAGTACTTC

J: TRBJ1-1
D: NA
size: NA
V: TRBV6-1
CDR3: CASITGGATEAFF
DNA: TGTGCCAGCATAACGGGGGGGGCCACTGAAGCTTTCTTT

J: TRBJ2-2
D: NA
size: NA
V: TRBV11-3
CDR3: CASSPRGHNGELFF
DNA: TGTGCCAGCAGCCCCAGAGGGCATAACGGGGAGCTGTTTTTT

J: TRBJ2-5
D: NA
size: NA
V: TRBV4-1
CDR3: CASSPQEGVQETQYF
DNA: TGCGCCAGCAGCCCCCAGGAGGGGGTTCAAGAGACCCAGTACTTC

J: TRBJ2-1
D: NA
size: NA
V: TRBV9
CDR3: CASSVMGVEQFF
DNA: TGTGCCAGCAGCGTGATGGGGGTTGAGCAGTTCTTC

J: TRBJ2-1
D: NA
size: NA
V: TRBV7-6
CDR3: CASSLASYNEQFF
DNA: TGTGCCAGCAGCTTAGCGTCGTACAATGAGCAGTTCTTC

J: TRBJ2-1
D: TRBD2
size: NA
V: TRBV11-2
CDR3: CASSSRLAGSYNEQFF
DNA: TGTGCCAGCAGCTCAAGACTAGCCGGCTCCTACAATGAGCAGTTCTTC

J: TRBJ2-7
D: NA
size: NA
V: TRBV7-9
CDR3: CASSPQSSSYEQYF
DNA: TGTGCCAGCAGCCCACAATCGAGCTCCTACGAGCAGTACTTC

J: TRBJ2-1
D: TRBD2
size: few
V: TRBV9
CDR3: CASSATSGPDFNEQFF
DNA: TGTGCCAGCAGCGCGACTAGCGGGCCGGATTTCAATGAGCAGTTCTTC

J: TRBJ2-7
D: NA
size: once
V: TRBV7-9
CDR3: CASSGFRGTVAYEQYF
DNA: TGTGCCAGCAGCGGATTCCGCGGGACGGTCGCATACGAGCAGTACTTC

J: TRBJ1-1
D: TRBD1
size: NA
V: TRBV19
CDR3: CASSIFGTGATEAFF
DNA: TGTGCCAGTAGTATTTTCGGGACAGGGGCCACTGAAGCTTTCTTT

J: TRBJ2-3
D: TRBD1
size: NA
V: TRBV7-9
CDR3: CASSDRADTQYF
DNA: TGTGCCAGCAGCGACAGGGCGGATACGCAGTATTTT

J: TRBJ2-3
D: NA
size: once
V: TRBV30
CDR3: CAWDLGGVKDTQYF
DNA: TGTGCCTGGGACCTTGGGGGAGTGAAAGATACGCAGTATTTT

J: TRBJ2-2
D: TRBD1
size: NA
V: TRBV5-8
CDR3: CASSTRDRGAGELFF
DNA: TGTGCCAGCAGCACCCGGGACAGGGGGGCCGGGGAGCTGTTTTTT

J: TRBJ1-3
D: NA
size: once
V: TRBV2
CDR3: CASSEFRQILSGNTIYF
DNA: TGTGCCAGCAGTGAATTTCGACAGATCCTCTCTGGAAACACCATATATTTT

J: TRBJ1-1
D: NA
size: few
V: TRBV7-8
CDR3: CASSLGGTVNTEAFF
DNA: TGTGCCAGCAGCTTAGGTGGGACGGTGAACACTGAAGCTTTCTTT

J: TRBJ1-2
D: NA
size: NA
V: TRBV6-5
CDR3: CASSSLGGGGYTF
DNA: TGTGCCAGCAGTTCCTTAGGAGGGGGTGGCTACACCTTC

J: TRBJ1-5
D: TRBD1
size: once
V: TRBV7-3
CDR3: CASSRGAGDRGNQPQHF
DNA: TGTGCCAGCAGCCGTGGCGCGGGAGACAGGGGCAATCAGCCCCAGCATTTT

J: TRBJ1-4
D: TRBD1
size: NA
V: TRBV28
CDR3: CASSFYRDRGGEKLFF
DNA: TGTGCCAGCAGTTTTTACCGGGACAGGGGAGGTGAAAAACTGTTTTTT

J: TRBJ2-3
D: NA
size: NA
V: TRBV4-2
CDR3: CASSQGPELESDTQYF
DNA: TGTGCCAGCAGCCAAGGCCCCGAACTGGAGTCAGATACGCAGTATTTT

J: TRBJ1-1
D: NA
size: NA
V: TRBV19
CDR3: CASSISLNTEAFF
DNA: TGTGCCAGTAGTATTTCCCTGAACACTGAAGCTTTCTTT

J: TRBJ2-7
D: TRBD1
size: NA
V: TRBV5-1
CDR3: CASSLTGGSEQYF
DNA: TGCGCCAGCAGCTTGACAGGGGGTAGCGAGCAGTACTTC

J: TRBJ2-7
D: NA
size: NA
V: TRBV9
CDR3: CASSVHGTAAPYEQYF
DNA: TGTGCCAGCAGCGTCCACGGGACCGCGGCACCCTACGAGCAGTACTTC

J: TRBJ2-2
D: NA
size: NA
V: TRBV2
CDR3: CASSDPLTNTGELFF
DNA: TGTGCCAGCAGTGATCCCCTTACGAACACCGGGGAGCTGTTTTTT

J: TRBJ1-5
D: NA
size: NA
V: TRBV6-5
CDR3: CASSSGSEANQPQHF
DNA: TGTGCCAGCAGTTCCGGCAGCGAGGCCAATCAGCCCCAGCATTTT

J: TRBJ2-1
D: NA
size: NA
V: TRBV29-1
CDR3: CSAAGTAYNEQFF
DNA: TGCAGCGCAGCCGGGACGGCCTACAATGAGCAGTTCTTC

J: TRBJ2-7
D: TRBD1
size: NA
V: TRBV4-2
CDR3: CASSPQGAKEQYF
DNA: TGTGCCAGCAGCCCACAGGGGGCGAAAGAGCAGTACTTC

J: TRBJ2-7
D: NA
size: NA
V: TRBV19
CDR3: CASSIGPGANYEQYF
DNA: TGTGCCAGTAGTATTGGCCCGGGGGCGAACTACGAGCAGTACTTC

J: TRBJ1-2
D: NA
size: NA
V: TRBV5-5
CDR3: CASSPGTNYGYTF
DNA: TGTGCCAGCAGCCCGGGGACGAATTATGGCTACACCTTC

J: TRBJ2-7
D: NA
size: NA
V: TRBV6-5
CDR3: CASSNRDRSYEQYF
DNA: TGTGCCAGCAGCAACCGGGACCGATCCTACGAGCAGTACTTC

J: TRBJ2-1
D: TRBD2
size: NA
V: TRBV5-1
CDR3: CASSFRLAGGSNEQFF
DNA: TGCGCCAGCAGCTTCAGACTAGCGGGGGGTAGCAATGAGCAGTTCTTC

J: TRBJ1-5
D: TRBD1
size: NA
V: TRBV10-1
CDR3: CASTGQGHQPQHF
DNA: TGCGCCAGCACCGGACAGGGCCATCAGCCCCAGCATTTT

J: TRBJ1-4
D: TRBD1
size: NA
V: TRBV2
CDR3: CASSERGLATNEKLFF
DNA: TGTGCCAGCAGTGAAAGGGGGCTTGCAACTAATGAAAAACTGTTTTTT

J: TRBJ2-7
D: NA
size: NA
V: TRBV6-5
CDR3: CASSFDGEQYF
DNA: TGTGCCAGCAGTTTCGACGGGGAGCAGTACTTC

J: TRBJ1-1
D: NA
size: NA
V: TRBV5-1
CDR3: CASSHEGWSEAFF
DNA: TGCGCCAGCAGCCACGAGGGGTGGAGCGAAGCTTTCTTT

J: TRBJ2-3
D: NA
size: NA
V: TRBV15
CDR3: CATSSGPQGPDTQYF
DNA: TGTGCCACCAGCAGCGGGCCCCAGGGCCCAGATACGCAGTATTTT

J: TRBJ2-5
D: NA
size: once
V: TRBV25-1
CDR3: CASSESKTEEVQETQYF
DNA: TGTGCCAGCAGTGAATCGAAAACCGAGGAGGTCCAAGAGACCCAGTACTTC

J: TRBJ2-4
D: NA
size: NA
V: TRBV4-1
CDR3: CASSLLPGEKNIQYF
DNA: TGCGCCAGCAGCTTGTTACCCGGGGAGAAAAACATTCAGTACTTC

J: TRBJ2-3
D: NA
size: NA
V: TRBV7-9
CDR3: CASSYTGARTDTQYF
DNA: TGTGCCAGCAGCTATACGGGGGCGCGGACAGATACGCAGTATTTT

J: TRBJ2-1
D: TRBD2
size: NA
V: TRBV19
CDR3: CASSISSGTYNEQFF
DNA: TGTGCCAGTAGTATCTCTAGCGGAACCTACAATGAGCAGTTCTTC

J: TRBJ2-7
D: NA
size: NA
V: TRBV7-8
CDR3: CASTDTYEQYF
DNA: TGTGCCAGCACTGACACCTACGAGCAGTACTTC

J: TRBJ2-1
D: TRBD2
size: NA
V: TRBV7-8
CDR3: CASSLPLGASGGSYNEQFF
DNA: TGTGCCAGCAGCTTACCTCTGGGGGCTAGCGGGGGGTCCTACAATGAGCAGTTCTTC

J: TRBJ1-3
D: NA
size: NA
V: TRBV6-1
CDR3: CASSEGVDTIYF
DNA: TGTGCCAGCAGTGAAGGGGTGGACACCATATATTTT

J: TRBJ1-1
D: NA
size: NA
V: TRBV9
CDR3: CASSVDGIHTEAFF
DNA: TGTGCCAGCAGCGTAGACGGAATCCACACTGAAGCTTTCTTT

J: TRBJ2-1
D: NA
size: NA
V: TRBV19
CDR3: CASSQLEISYNEQFF
DNA: TGTGCCAGTAGTCAGTTGGAGATTTCCTACAATGAGCAGTTCTTC

J: TRBJ1-1
D: TRBD1
size: once
V: TRBV6-5
CDR3: CASSRQGTEAFF
DNA: TGTGCCAGCAGTCGACAGGGCACTGAAGCTTTCTTT

J: TRBJ2-1
D: NA
size: NA
V: TRBV6-4
CDR3: CASSEQWNNEQFF
DNA: TGTGCCAGCAGTGAACAATGGAACAATGAGCAGTTCTTC

J: TRBJ2-1
D: NA
size: few
V: TRBV5-6
CDR3: CASSSGGRGSYNEQFF
DNA: TGTGCCAGCAGCTCCGGTGGGCGGGGCTCCTACAATGAGCAGTTCTTC

J: TRBJ2-1
D: TRBD2
size: NA
V: TRBV5-1
CDR3: CASSLGFGRAVNEQFF
DNA: TGCGCCAGCAGCTTGGGGTTCGGGAGGGCCGTGAATGAGCAGTTCTTC

J: TRBJ1-1
D: TRBD1
size: NA
V: TRBV13
CDR3: CASSSLGQTGEGEAFF
DNA: TGTGCCAGCAGTTCATTAGGCCAGACAGGGGAGGGTGAAGCTTTCTTT

J: TRBJ2-3
D: NA
size: NA
V: TRBV7-3
CDR3: CASSLIGGPTDTQYF
DNA: TGTGCCAGCAGCTTAATTGGCGGACCCACAGATACGCAGTATTTT